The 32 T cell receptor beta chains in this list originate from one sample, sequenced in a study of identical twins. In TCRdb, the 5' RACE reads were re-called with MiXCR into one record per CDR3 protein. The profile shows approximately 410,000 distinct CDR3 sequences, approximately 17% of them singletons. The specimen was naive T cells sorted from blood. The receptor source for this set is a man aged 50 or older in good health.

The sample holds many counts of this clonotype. In DNA form, the CDR3 reads TGTGCCAGCAGTCAGGGCGCCTCCTACGAGCAGTACTTC. It codes for CASSQGASYEQYF. The chain couples TRBV4-2 to TRBJ2-7, with a weak D call TRBD1 (5 bases). The CDR3 has 13 amino acids. Trimming took 6 bases from V and 0 from J, leaving 9 bases between them. The germline gives CDR1 LGHNA, CDR2 YNFKEQ.

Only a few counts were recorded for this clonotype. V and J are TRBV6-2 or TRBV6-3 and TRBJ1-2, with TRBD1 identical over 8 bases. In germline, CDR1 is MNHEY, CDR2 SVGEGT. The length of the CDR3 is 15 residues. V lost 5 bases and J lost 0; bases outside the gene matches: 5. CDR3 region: CASSRRQGPNYGYTF. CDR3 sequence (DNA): TGTGCCAGCAGTCGAAGACAGGGGCCTAACTATGGCTACACCTTC.

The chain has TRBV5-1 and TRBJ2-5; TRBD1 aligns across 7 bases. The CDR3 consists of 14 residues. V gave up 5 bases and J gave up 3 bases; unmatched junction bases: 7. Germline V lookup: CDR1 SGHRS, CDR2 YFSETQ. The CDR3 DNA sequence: TGCGCCAGCAGGGCTGGGACAGACAAAGAGACCCAGTACTTC. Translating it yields CASRAGTDKETQYF.

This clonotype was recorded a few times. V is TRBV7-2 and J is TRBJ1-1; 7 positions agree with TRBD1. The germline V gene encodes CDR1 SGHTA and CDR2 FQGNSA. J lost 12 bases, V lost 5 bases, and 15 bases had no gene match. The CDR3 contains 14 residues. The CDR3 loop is CASSPWGQHKGPFF. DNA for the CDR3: TGTGCCAGCAGCCCTTGGGGACAGCACAAGGGACCTTTCTTT.

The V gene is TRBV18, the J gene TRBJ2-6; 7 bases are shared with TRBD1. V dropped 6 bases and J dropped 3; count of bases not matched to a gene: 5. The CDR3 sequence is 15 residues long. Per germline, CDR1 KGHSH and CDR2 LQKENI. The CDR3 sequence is CASSVQGSGANVLTF. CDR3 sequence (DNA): TGTGCCAGCTCGGTACAGGGGAGTGGGGCCAACGTCCTGACTTTC.

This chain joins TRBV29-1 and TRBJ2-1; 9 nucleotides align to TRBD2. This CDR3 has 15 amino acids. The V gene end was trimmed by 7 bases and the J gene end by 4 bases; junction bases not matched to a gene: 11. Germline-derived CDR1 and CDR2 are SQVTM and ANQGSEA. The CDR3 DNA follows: TGCAGCGCGGGTGAAGGAGCGGGGGGATACAATGAGCAGTTCTTC. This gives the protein CSAGEGAGGYNEQFF.

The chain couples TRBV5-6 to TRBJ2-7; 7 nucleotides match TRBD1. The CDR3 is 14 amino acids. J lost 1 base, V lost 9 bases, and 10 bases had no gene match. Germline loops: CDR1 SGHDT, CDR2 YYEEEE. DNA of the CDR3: TGTGCCACCACCCCAGGGGGTAATTCCTACGAGCAGTACTTC. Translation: CATTPGGNSYEQYF.

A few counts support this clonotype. The CDR3 coding sequence is TGTGCCAGCAGTCCGGACAGGGGCAATGAGCAGTTCTTC. Translation gives CASSPDRGNEQFF. The gene calls are TRBV6-2 or TRBV6-3 and TRBJ2-1, with TRBD1 matching 9 bases. There are 13 residues in the CDR3. The germline gives CDR1 MNHEY, CDR2 SVGEGT. Trimming at V came to 5 bases and at J to 6 bases, leaving 2 bases not matched to a gene.

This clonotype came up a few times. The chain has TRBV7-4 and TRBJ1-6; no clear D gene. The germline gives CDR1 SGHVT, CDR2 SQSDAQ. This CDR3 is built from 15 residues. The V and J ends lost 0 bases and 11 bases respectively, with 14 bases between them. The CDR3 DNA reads TGTGCCAGCAGCTTAGCGAGATTGGAACGTGCACCCCTCCACTTT. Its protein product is CASSLARLERAPLHF.

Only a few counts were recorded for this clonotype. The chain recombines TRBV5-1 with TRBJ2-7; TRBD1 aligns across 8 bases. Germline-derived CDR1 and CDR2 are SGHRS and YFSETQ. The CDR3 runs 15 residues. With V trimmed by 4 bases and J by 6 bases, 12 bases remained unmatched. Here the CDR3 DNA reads TGCGCCAGCAGCCACGGACAGGGAACTGTTGGCGAGCAGTACTTC. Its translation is CASSHGQGTVGEQYF.

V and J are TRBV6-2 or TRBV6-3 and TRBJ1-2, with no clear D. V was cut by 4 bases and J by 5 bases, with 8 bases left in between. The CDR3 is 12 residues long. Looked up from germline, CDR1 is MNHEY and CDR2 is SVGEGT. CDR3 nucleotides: TGTGCCAGCAGTTGGGCCGGATATGGCTACACCTTC. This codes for CASSWAGYGYTF.

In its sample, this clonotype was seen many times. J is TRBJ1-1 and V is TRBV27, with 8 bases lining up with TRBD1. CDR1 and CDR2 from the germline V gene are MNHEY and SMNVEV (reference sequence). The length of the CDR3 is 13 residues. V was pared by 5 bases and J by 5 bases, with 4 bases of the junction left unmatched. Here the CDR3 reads CASSRQGLTEAFF. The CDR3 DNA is TGTGCCAGCAGTCGACAGGGGTTAACTGAAGCTTTCTTT.

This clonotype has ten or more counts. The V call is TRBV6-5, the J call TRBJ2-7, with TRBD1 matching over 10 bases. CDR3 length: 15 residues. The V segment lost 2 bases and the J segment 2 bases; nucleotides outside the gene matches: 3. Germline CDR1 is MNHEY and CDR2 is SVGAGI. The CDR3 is CASSYRDRGTYEQYF. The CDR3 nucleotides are TGTGCCAGCAGTTACCGGGACAGGGGAACCTACGAGCAGTACTTC.

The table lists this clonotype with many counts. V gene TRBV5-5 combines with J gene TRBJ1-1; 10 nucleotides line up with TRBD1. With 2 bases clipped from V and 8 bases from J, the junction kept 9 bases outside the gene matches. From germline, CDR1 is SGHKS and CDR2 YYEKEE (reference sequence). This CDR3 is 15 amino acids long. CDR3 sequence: CASSFSVTGGREAFF. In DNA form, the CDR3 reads TGTGCCAGCAGCTTCTCCGTGACAGGGGGCAGGGAAGCTTTCTTT.

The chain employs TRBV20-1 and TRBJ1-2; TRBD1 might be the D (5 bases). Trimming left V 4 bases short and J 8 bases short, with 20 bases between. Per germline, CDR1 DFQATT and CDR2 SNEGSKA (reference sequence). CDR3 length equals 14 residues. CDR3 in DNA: TGCAGTGCTATTACGGCCGGCAGGGTGAAGGGCTACACCTTC. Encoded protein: CSAITAGRVKGYTF.

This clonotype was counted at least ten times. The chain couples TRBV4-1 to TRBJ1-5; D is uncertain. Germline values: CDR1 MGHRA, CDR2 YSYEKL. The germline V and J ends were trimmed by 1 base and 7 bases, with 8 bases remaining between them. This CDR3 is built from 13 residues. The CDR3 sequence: CASSQGVRQPQHF. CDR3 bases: TGCGCCAGCAGCCAAGGGGTAAGGCAGCCCCAGCATTTT.

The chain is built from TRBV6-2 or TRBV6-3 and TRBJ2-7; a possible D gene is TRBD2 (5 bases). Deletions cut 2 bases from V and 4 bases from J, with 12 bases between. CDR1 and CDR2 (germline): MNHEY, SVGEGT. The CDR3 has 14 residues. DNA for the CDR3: TGTGCCAGCAGTTACGCCGTAGCGAGATACGAGCAGTACTTC. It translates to CASSYAVARYEQYF.

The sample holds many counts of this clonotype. In DNA form, the CDR3 reads TGTGCCAGCAGGGCTAGCGGGAGCGATGGGGTCTACGAGCAGTACTTC. It is translated as CASRASGSDGVYEQYF. This chain connects TRBV25-1 to TRBJ2-7, with TRBD2 matching 10 bases. The length of the CDR3 is 16 residues. Trimming took 6 bases from V and 3 from J; bases not matched to a gene: 11. Germline V CDR1 and CDR2: MGHDK, SYGVNS.

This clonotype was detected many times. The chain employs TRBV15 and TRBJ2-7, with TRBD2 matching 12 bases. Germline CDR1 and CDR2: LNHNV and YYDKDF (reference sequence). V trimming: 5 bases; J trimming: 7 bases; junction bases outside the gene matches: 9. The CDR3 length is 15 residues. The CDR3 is CATSEPGLAGQEQYF. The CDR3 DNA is TGTGCCACCAGCGAACCGGGACTAGCGGGCCAGGAGCAGTACTTC. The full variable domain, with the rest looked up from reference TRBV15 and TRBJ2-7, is DAMVIQNPRYQVTQFGKPVTLSCSQTLNHNVMYWYQQKSSQAPKLLFHYYDKDFNNEADTPDNFQSRRPNTSFCFLDIRSPGLGDTAMYLCATSEPGLAGQEQYFGPGTRLTVT.

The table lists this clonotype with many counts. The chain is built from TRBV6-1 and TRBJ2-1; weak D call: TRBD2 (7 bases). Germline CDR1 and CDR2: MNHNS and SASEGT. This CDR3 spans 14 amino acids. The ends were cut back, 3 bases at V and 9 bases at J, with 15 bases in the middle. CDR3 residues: CASSDLGGGSEQFF. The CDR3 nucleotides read TGTGCCAGCAGTGACTTAGGGGGGGGGAGTGAGCAGTTCTTC.

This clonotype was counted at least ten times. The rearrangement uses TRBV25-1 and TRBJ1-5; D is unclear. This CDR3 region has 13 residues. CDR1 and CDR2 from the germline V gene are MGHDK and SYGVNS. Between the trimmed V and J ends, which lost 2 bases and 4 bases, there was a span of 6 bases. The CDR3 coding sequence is TGTGCCAGCAGTGAAGGCGGGAATCAGCCCCAGCATTTT. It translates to CASSEGGNQPQHF.

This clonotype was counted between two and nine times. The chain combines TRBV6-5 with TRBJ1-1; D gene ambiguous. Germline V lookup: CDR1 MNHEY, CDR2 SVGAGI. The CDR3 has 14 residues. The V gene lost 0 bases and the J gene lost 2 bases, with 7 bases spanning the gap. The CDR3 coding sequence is TGTGCCAGCAGTTACTCGGCCGGCAACACTGAAGCTTTCTTT. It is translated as CASSYSAGNTEAFF.

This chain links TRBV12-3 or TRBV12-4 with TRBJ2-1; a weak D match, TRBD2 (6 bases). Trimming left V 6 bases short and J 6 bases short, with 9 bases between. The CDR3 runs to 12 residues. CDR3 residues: CASRGTSNEQFF. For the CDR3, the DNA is TGTGCCAGCAGGGGGACTTCCAATGAGCAGTTCTTC.

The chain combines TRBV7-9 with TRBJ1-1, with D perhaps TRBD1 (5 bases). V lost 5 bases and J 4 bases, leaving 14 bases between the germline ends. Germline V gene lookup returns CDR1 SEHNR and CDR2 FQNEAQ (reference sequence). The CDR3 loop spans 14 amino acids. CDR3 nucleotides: TGTGCCAGCAGCCACCCTCGGGGGGGCACTGAAGCTTTCTTT. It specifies CASSHPRGGTEAFF.

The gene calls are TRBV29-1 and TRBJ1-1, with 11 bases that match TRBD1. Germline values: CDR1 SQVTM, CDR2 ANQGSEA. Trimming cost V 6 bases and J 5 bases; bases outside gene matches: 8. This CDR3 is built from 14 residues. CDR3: CSVRTGGSGTEAFF. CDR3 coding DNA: TGCAGCGTGCGGACAGGGGGCTCGGGTACTGAAGCTTTCTTT.

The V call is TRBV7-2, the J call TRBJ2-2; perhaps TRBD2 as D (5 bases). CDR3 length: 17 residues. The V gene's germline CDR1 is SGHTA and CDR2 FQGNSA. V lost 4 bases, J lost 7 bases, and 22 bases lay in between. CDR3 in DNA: TGTGCCAGCAGCTCTAATAGACCTGAGCTAGCTGGCGGGGAGCTGTTTTTT. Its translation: CASSSNRPELAGGELFF.

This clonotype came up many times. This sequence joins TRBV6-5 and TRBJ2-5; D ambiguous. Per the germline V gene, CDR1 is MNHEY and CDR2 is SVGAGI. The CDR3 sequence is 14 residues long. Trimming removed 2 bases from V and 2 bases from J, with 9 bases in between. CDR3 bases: TGTGCCAGCAGTTACGGTCCGTTTCAAGAGACCCAGTACTTC. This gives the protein CASSYGPFQETQYF.

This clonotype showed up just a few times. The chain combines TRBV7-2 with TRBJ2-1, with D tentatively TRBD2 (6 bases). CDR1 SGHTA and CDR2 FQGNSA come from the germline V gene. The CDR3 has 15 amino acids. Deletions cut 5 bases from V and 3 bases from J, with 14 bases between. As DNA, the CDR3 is TGTGCCAGCAGCCCTCTGGCGGGAATCTACAATGAGCAGTTCTTC. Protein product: CASSPLAGIYNEQFF.

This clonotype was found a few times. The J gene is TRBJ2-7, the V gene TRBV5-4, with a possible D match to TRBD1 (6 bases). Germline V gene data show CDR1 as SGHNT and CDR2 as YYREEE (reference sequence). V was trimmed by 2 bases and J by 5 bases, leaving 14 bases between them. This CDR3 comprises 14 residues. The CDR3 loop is CASSFGPGGNEQYF. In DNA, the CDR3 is TGTGCCAGCAGCTTTGGACCTGGGGGCAACGAGCAGTACTTC.

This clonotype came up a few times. CDR3 nucleotides: TGTGCCAGCAGTTCAACAGGATTCTCTGGGGCCAACGTCCTGACTTTC. Amino acids: CASSSTGFSGANVLTF. This chain uses TRBV28 with TRBJ2-6; maybe TRBD1 (5 bases). This CDR3 contains 16 residues. Germline values: CDR1 MDHEN, CDR2 SYDVKM. The germline V and J ends were trimmed by 4 bases and 0 bases, with 10 bases remaining between them.

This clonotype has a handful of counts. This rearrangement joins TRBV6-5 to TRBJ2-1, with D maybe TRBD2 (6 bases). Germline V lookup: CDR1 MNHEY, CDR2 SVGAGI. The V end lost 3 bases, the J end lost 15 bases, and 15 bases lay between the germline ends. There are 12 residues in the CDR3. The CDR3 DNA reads TGTGCCAGCAGTTATCCCCCGGGAGTACTGTTCTTC. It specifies CASSYPPGVLFF.

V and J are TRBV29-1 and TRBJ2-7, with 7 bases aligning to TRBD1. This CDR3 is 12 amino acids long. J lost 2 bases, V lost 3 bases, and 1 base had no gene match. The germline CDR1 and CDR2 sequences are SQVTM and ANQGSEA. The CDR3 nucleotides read TGCAGCGTTGAGCAGGGGGCCTACGAGCAGTACTTC. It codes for CSVEQGAYEQYF.